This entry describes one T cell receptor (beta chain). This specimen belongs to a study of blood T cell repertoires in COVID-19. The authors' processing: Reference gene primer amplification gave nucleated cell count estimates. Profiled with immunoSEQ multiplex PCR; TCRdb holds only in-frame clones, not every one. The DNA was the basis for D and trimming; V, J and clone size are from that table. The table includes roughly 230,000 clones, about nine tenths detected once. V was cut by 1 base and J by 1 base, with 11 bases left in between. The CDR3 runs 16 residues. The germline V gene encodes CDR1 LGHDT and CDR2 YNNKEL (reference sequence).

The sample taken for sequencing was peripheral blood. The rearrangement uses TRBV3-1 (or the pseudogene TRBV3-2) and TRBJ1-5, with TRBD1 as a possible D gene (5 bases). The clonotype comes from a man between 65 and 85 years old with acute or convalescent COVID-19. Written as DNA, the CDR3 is TGTGCCAGCAGCCAAGGGGGGAGGGGAAGCAATCAGCCCCAGCATTTT. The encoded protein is CASSQGGRGSNQPQHF.